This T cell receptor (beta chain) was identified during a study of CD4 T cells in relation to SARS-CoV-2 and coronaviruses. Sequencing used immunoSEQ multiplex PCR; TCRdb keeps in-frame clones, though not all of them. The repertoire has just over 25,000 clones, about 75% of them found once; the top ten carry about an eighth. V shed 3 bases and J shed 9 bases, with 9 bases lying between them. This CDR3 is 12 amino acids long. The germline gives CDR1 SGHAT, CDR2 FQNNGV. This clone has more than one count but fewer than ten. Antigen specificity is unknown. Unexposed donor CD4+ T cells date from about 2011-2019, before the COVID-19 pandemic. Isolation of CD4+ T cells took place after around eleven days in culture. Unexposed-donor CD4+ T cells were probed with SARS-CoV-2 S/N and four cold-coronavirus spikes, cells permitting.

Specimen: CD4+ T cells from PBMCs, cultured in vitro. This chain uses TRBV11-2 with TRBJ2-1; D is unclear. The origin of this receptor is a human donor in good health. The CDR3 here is CASSLGDGEQFF. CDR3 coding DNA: TGTGCCAGCAGCTTGGGTGACGGTGAGCAGTTCTTC.